Described below is a single T cell receptor beta chain sequence and its context. The antigen is undetermined. V was clipped by 7 bases and J by 8 bases, with 15 bases between them. This CDR3 has 13 residues. The sample originates from a study of T cell repertoires in cytomegalovirus infection. Study context: Indications of both CMV infection and matching HLA type were provided by public TCR beta signatures. Findings and caveats of the study: Cumulative frequency (of public TCR beta family members) identified carriers of CMV plus the relevant HLA. HLA-C-restricted CMV-specific TCR beta clonotypes prevailed in the ex vivo response.

TCRdb analysed the reads with MiXCR anew, one entry per CDR3 protein. The sample has approximately 500,000 distinct CDR3 sequences, 16% seen once. The sample comprised CD8+ T cells from PBMCs. This TCR derives from a human donor in good health (CMV status not recorded). Some clones in this sample may be carry-over from other donors' samples. The V gene is TRBV23-1, the J gene TRBJ1-5, with no clear D. TRBV23-1 qualifies as an ORF whose function is uncertain. The CDR3 loop reads CASNPKSRKPQHF. CDR3 bases: TGCGCCAGCAATCCAAAAAGCAGAAAGCCCCAGCATTTT.